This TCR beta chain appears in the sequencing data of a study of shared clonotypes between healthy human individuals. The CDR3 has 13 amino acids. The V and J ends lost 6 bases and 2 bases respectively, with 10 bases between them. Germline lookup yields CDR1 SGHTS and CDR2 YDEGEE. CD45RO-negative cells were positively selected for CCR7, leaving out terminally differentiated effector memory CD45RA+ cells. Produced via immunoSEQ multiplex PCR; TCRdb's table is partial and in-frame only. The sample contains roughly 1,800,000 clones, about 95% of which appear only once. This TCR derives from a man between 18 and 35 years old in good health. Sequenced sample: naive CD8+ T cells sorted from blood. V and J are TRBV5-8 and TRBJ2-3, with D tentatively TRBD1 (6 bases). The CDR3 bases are TGTGCCAGCATTGAGGGGGTCACAGATACGCAGTATTTT. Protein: CASIEGVTDTQYF.